Following are 31 T cell receptor beta chains from one sample sequenced in a study of blood T cell repertoires in COVID-19. The assay was immunoSEQ multiplex PCR, and TCRdb's table has in-frame clones only and misses some. The sample holds 150,000 to 200,000 clones, 65% to 85% seen once. The source material was peripheral blood. These receptors were obtained from a man between 60 and 70 years old with active or convalescent COVID-19.

This clone has just one count. The chain carries TRBV27 and TRBJ1-1, with 8 bases aligning to TRBD1. Germline CDR1 MNHEY, CDR2 SMNVEV (reference sequence). After removal of 5 bases from V and 9 bases from J, the junction contained 11 bases not matched to a gene. The CDR3 is made up of 14 amino acids. CDR3 amino acids: CASSPRTGSYKAFF. Written as DNA, the CDR3 is TGTGCCAGCAGTCCGAGGACAGGGTCCTATAAAGCTTTCTTT.

V usage is TRBV10-3 and J usage is TRBJ1-1; a weak D match, TRBD1 (6 bases). This CDR3 comprises 14 residues. The ends were cut back, 7 bases at V and 4 bases at J, with 16 bases in the middle. Per the germline V gene, CDR1 is ENHRY and CDR2 is SYGVKD. Here the CDR3 DNA reads TGTGCCATCAAAGGGGAGGGGGTGGTCACTGAAGCTTTCTTT. Translating gives CAIKGEGVVTEAFF.

This rearrangement joins TRBV19 to TRBJ1-2, with 8 nucleotides matching TRBD1. With V trimmed by 6 bases and J by 3 bases, 9 bases remained unmatched. The CDR3 extends over 15 amino acids. Germline V lookup: CDR1 LNHDA, CDR2 SQIVND (reference sequence). CDR3 sequence (DNA): TGTGCCAGTAGCCTGGGACAGGCGGGGGACTATGGCTACACCTTC. It specifies CASSLGQAGDYGYTF.

The CDR3: CATSRDLGTSYGYTF. CDR3 nucleotides: TGTGCCACCAGCAGAGATCTGGGGACAAGCTATGGCTACACCTTC. The chain couples TRBV15 to TRBJ1-2; tentative D call: TRBD1 (6 bases). Germline lookup yields CDR1 LNHNV and CDR2 YYDKDF (reference sequence). CDR3 length equals 15 residues. Trimming took off 0 bases at V and 4 bases at J, with 12 bases between the two ends.

The rearrangement uses TRBV6-5 and TRBJ2-2; D is possibly TRBD1 (6 bases). Germline V gene lookup returns CDR1 MNHEY and CDR2 SVGAGI. Trimming took off 11 bases at V and 3 bases at J, with 10 bases between the two ends. The CDR3 spans 12 residues. The CDR3 reads CALEGDTGELFF. CDR3 DNA sequence: TGTGCCCTCGAGGGGGACACCGGGGAGCTGTTTTTT.

This clone was detected only a few times. This rearrangement joins TRBV3-1 (or the pseudogene TRBV3-2) to TRBJ2-4, with D uncertain. The CDR3 sequence is 12 residues long. Trimming left V 4 bases short and J 5 bases short, with 6 bases between. Germline lookup yields CDR1 LGHDT and CDR2 YNNKEL (reference sequence). The CDR3 protein is CASSLSENIQYF. CDR3 bases: TGTGCCAGCAGCCTCTCGGAAAACATTCAGTACTTC.

This chain joins TRBV7-6 and TRBJ2-7; 8 nucleotides agree with TRBD2. V lost 4 bases and J lost 2; bases outside the gene matches: 7. Germline-derived CDR1 and CDR2 are SGHVS and FNYEAQ. This CDR3 has 15 residues. The CDR3 DNA reads as TGTGCCAGCAGCTGGGATAGCGGGGAGACCTACGAGCAGTACTTC. It is translated as CASSWDSGETYEQYF.

The J gene is TRBJ2-1, the V gene TRBV19; 11 bases line up with TRBD2. Looked up from germline, CDR1 is LNHDA and CDR2 is SQIVND (reference sequence). With 6 bases clipped from V and 9 bases from J, the junction kept 10 bases outside the gene matches. The CDR3 length is 15 residues. CDR3 in DNA: TGTGCCAGTAGGATGACTAGCGGGACAGGGATTGAGCAGTTCTTC. As protein: CASRMTSGTGIEQFF.

A note on this clone: Other DNA sequences within the sample encode an identical CDR3. The J gene is TRBJ2-7, the V gene TRBV4-3; 8 bases agree with TRBD2. CDR1 LGHNA and CDR2 YSLEER come from the germline V gene. With V trimmed by 0 bases and J by 4 bases, 5 bases remained unmatched. The CDR3 covers 15 residues. The CDR3 DNA reads as TGCGCCAGCAGCCAAGATCGGGGGGGAGGTTACGAGCAGTACTTC. Translated, it gives CASSQDRGGGYEQYF.

This chain joins TRBV2 and TRBJ1-5, with D perhaps matching TRBD1 (5 bases). Per the germline V gene, CDR1 is SNHLY and CDR2 is FYNNEI. Between the trimmed V and J ends, which lost 7 bases and 1 base, there was a span of 8 bases. This CDR3 has 13 amino acids. In DNA, the CDR3 is TGTGCCAGCAAGCAGGGAAGCAATCAGCCCCAGCATTTT. Its protein is CASKQGSNQPQHF.

J is TRBJ2-3 and V is TRBV7-2; TRBD1 might be the D (5 bases). CDR1 and CDR2 from the germline V gene are SGHTA and FQGNSA. CDR3 length: 15 residues. Deletions cut 2 bases from V and 2 bases from J, with 11 bases between. The CDR3 DNA reads TGTGCCAGCAGCTTACTCTGGGGCTTCACAGATACGCAGTATTTT. Translated, it gives CASSLLWGFTDTQYF.

A few counts support this clone. The rearrangement uses TRBV5-1 and TRBJ1-2, with TRBD1 identical over 11 bases. This CDR3 contains 16 residues. Germline-derived CDR1 and CDR2 are SGHRS and YFSETQ. V was clipped by 4 bases and J by 7 bases; unmatched bases: 12. CDR3 in amino acids: CASSAEWTGGLRGYTF. CDR3 DNA sequence: TGCGCCAGCAGCGCAGAATGGACAGGGGGCTTACGTGGCTACACCTTC.

CDR3 residues: CASSWGQGEPSYTF. CDR3 nucleotides: TGCGCCAGCAGCTGGGGACAGGGAGAACCTAGCTACACCTTC. The rearrangement joins TRBV5-1 to TRBJ1-2, with 9 nucleotides matching TRBD1. The V segment lost 3 bases and the J segment 9 bases; nucleotides outside the gene matches: 9. The CDR3 length is 14 residues. Germline V gene data show CDR1 as SGHRS and CDR2 as YFSETQ.

This clone was counted between two and nine times. The chain employs TRBV21-1 and TRBJ1-5. TRBV21-1 is termed a pseudogene. There are 16 residues in the CDR3. CDR3 region: CASSKGGAVSNQPQHF. CDR3 sequence (DNA): TGTGCCAGCAGCAAGGGGGGGGCGGTTAGCAATCAGCCCCAGCATTTT.

The chain has TRBV19 and TRBJ1-5; 8 bases map to TRBD1. CDR1 and CDR2 (germline): LNHDA, SQIVND (reference sequence). The CDR3 runs to 17 residues. V lost 3 bases and J lost 4; bases outside the gene matches: 11. The CDR3 DNA is TGTGCCAGTAGTATTAAAGGCTGGACAGGGACTAATCAGCCCCAGCATTTT. It encodes CASSIKGWTGTNQPQHF.

The V and J genes are TRBV19 and TRBJ2-2; 14 bases are shared with TRBD2. This CDR3 has 17 amino acids. J gave up 4 bases and V 4 bases, and 5 bases lay outside the gene matches. Germline V CDR1 and CDR2: LNHDA, SQIVND (reference sequence). The CDR3 DNA reads as TGTGCCAGTAGTACCGGGACTAGCGGGAGAGCCACCGGGGAGCTGTTTTTT. Translated, it gives CASSTGTSGRATGELFF.

This clone has a handful of counts. The chain uses TRBV11-3 and TRBJ2-7; possible D gene TRBD2, 6 bases. V was trimmed by 4 bases and J by 6 bases, leaving 16 bases between them. This CDR3 spans 14 amino acids. CDR1 and CDR2 from the germline V gene are SGHNT and YENEEA. Written as DNA, the CDR3 is TGTGCCAGCAGCTCAACGGGACTCCCTGCCGAGCAGTACTTC. Translation: CASSSTGLPAEQYF.

The chain uses TRBV5-1 and TRBJ2-5; the match to TRBD2 covers 10 bases. The CDR3 has 14 amino acids. Per germline, CDR1 SGHRS and CDR2 YFSETQ. The ends lost 6 bases at V and 6 bases at J; junction bases unmatched: 8. CDR3 nucleotides: TGCGCCAGCAACCTAGCGGGAGCTGGCAAGACCCAGTACTTC. It yields the protein CASNLAGAGKTQYF.

This clone appeared a single time. The rearrangement joins TRBV6-5 to TRBJ2-5; the D is unclear. Germline CDR1 MNHEY, CDR2 SVGAGI. The V and J ends lost 6 bases and 5 bases respectively, with 19 bases between them. The CDR3 has 15 amino acids. CDR3 in DNA: TGTGCCAGCAGGCAGTCCCTTACCGCTTTGGAGACCCAGTACTTC. Amino acid sequence: CASRQSLTALETQYF.

The V gene is TRBV12-5, the J gene TRBJ1-1; weak D call: TRBD1 (6 bases). The CDR3 length is 15 residues. V was pared by 0 bases and J by 6 bases, with 14 bases between. Per the germline V gene, CDR1 is LGHNT and CDR2 is FRNRAP. CDR3 sequence: CASGLVLGAGAEAFF. CDR3 nucleotide sequence: TGTGCTAGTGGTTTGGTACTAGGGGCAGGGGCTGAAGCTTTCTTT.

CDR3 in DNA: TGTGCCAGCAGTTTCCCCCGGGACAGGGTGACTGAAGCTTTCTTT. Encoded protein: CASSFPRDRVTEAFF. The chain is built from TRBV28 and TRBJ1-1; 9 nucleotides line up with TRBD1. The ends lost 3 bases at V and 5 bases at J; junction bases unmatched: 7. The germline V gene encodes CDR1 MDHEN and CDR2 SYDVKM. There are 15 residues in the CDR3. Variable domain in full (rest from reference TRBV28 and TRBJ1-1): DVKVTQSSRYLVKRTGEKVFLECVQDMDHENMFWYRQDPGLGLRLIYFSYDVKMKEKGDIPEGYSVSREKKERFSLILESASTNQTSMYLCASSFPRDRVTEAFFGQGTRLTVV.

This sequence joins TRBV28 and TRBJ2-1; TRBD2 aligns across 7 bases. Germline V gene sequence: CDR1 MDHEN, CDR2 SYDVKM. V trimming: 8 bases; J trimming: 0 bases; junction bases outside the gene matches: 13. The CDR3 is 17 residues long. The CDR3 nucleotides read TGTGCCAGCGAGGGCTTGTTGGGGGGGAGCTCCTACAATGAGCAGTTCTTC. Amino acids: CASEGLLGGSSYNEQFF. The full variable domain, rest sourced from reference TRBV28 and TRBJ2-1, is DVKVTQSSRYLVKRTGEKVFLECVQDMDHENMFWYRQDPGLGLRLIYFSYDVKMKEKGDIPEGYSVSREKKERFSLILESASTNQTSMYLCASEGLLGGSSYNEQFFGPGTRLTVL.

The chain carries TRBV4-1 and TRBJ2-5, with 7 bases identical to TRBD2. From germline, CDR1 is MGHRA and CDR2 YSYEKL. The CDR3 loop spans 13 amino acids. Germline trimming cut 2 bases from V and 4 bases from J; bases unmatched to any gene: 1. The CDR3 bases are TGCGCCAGCAGCCAAATAGCGGGAGAGACCCAGTACTTC. Its protein product is CASSQIAGETQYF.

This chain joins TRBV4-2 and TRBJ2-1; the match to TRBD2 covers 9 bases. CDR1 is LGHNA, CDR2 YNFKEQ, per germline. Trimming took 4 bases from V and 8 from J; bases not matched to a gene: 9. The CDR3 totals 15 residues. The CDR3 spells CASSPGLAPRDEQFF. CDR3 coding DNA: TGTGCCAGCAGCCCGGGACTAGCCCCAAGGGATGAGCAGTTCTTC.

The chain has TRBV19 and TRBJ2-2; D possibly corresponds to TRBD2 (6 bases). Germline V gene sequence: CDR1 LNHDA, CDR2 SQIVND (reference sequence). With 5 bases removed from V and 7 bases from J, the gap between germline ends came to 17 bases. This CDR3 is built from 15 residues. The CDR3 nucleotides are TGTGCCAGTAGTCCCCCCGGACTTAGCGGCGGGGAGCTGTTTTTT. It codes for CASSPPGLSGGELFF.

The chain carries TRBV9 and TRBJ2-1; possible D gene TRBD1, 6 bases. From germline, CDR1 is SGDLS and CDR2 YYNGEE. The CDR3 runs 15 residues. Between the trimmed V and J ends, which lost 4 bases and 7 bases, there was a span of 18 bases. CDR3 region: CASSPQTGILNEQFF. The CDR3 coding sequence is TGTGCCAGCAGCCCCCAGACAGGAATATTAAATGAGCAGTTCTTC.

V is TRBV19 and J is TRBJ1-1; tentative D call: TRBD1 (5 bases). Trimming removed 5 bases from V and 4 bases from J, with 11 bases in between. Germline lookup yields CDR1 LNHDA and CDR2 SQIVND (reference sequence). The CDR3 sequence is 13 residues long. In DNA form, the CDR3 reads TGTGCCAGTAGTCAGGGTTGGGGCACTGAAGCTTTCTTT. It translates to CASSQGWGTEAFF.

This clone was seen more than once but under ten times. V is TRBV4-1 and J is TRBJ1-1; 7 positions match TRBD1. Germline CDR1 reads MGHRA; CDR2 reads YSYEKL. The CDR3 contains 17 residues. V shed 1 base, J shed 5 bases, and the junction held 13 bases outside the gene matches. The CDR3, as DNA: TGCGCCAGCAGCCAAGTCCAAACAAGGACAGGAGGAACTGAAGCTTTCTTT. This encodes CASSQVQTRTGGTEAFF.

The chain joins TRBV7-3 to TRBJ2-7; 10 positions agree with TRBD1. CDR1 and CDR2 from the germline V gene are SGHTA and FQGTGA. The length of the CDR3 is 15 residues. V was clipped by 5 bases and J by 2 bases; unmatched bases: 6. The CDR3 DNA follows: TGTGCCAGCAGCAACCCCGGGACAGGGGCCTACGAGCAGTACTTC. As protein: CASSNPGTGAYEQYF.

V gene TRBV18 combines with J gene TRBJ1-3, with unresolved D. The germline V gene encodes CDR1 KGHSH and CDR2 LQKENI. V was trimmed by 3 bases and J by 0 bases, leaving 12 bases between them. This CDR3 region has 16 residues. The CDR3 region has the DNA TGTGCCAGCTCACCGGCGGGGTACGGCTCTGGAAACACCATATATTTT. Its protein is CASSPAGYGSGNTIYF.

This CDR3 is CASSEGNYGYTF. CDR3 bases: TGCGCCAGCAGCGAGGGAAACTATGGCTACACCTTC. V gene TRBV5-1 combines with J gene TRBJ1-2; D is unresolved. Trimming pared 4 bases from V and 2 bases from J, leaving 6 bases between. Germline CDR1 SGHRS, CDR2 YFSETQ. The CDR3 has 12 residues.